This T cell receptor beta chain came from a study of identical twins. Study outcomes and limitations: Invariant MAIT and iNKT cells could partly confound zero-insertion analyses.

Healthy Caucasians supplied all donations. Template switching (which added a universal primer site) was used, and cDNA carried unique molecular identifiers. TCRdb re-called the 5' RACE reads through MiXCR, storing one row per CDR3 protein. The table has under 500,000 distinct CDR3 sequences, 14% seen once. Details on this clonotype: What it binds is unknown.

The CDR3 runs 16 residues. Germline CDR1 reads SGHNT; CDR2 reads YENEEA. The V end lost 4 bases, the J end lost 4 bases, and 20 bases lay between the germline ends. Another study also made use of these data, one on yellow fever vaccine responses in identical twins. That source adds: On the reported evidence, twins' vaccine T cell responses seemed partly convergent and partly personalized.

Sequencing was performed on CD4+ T cells sorted from blood. The chain combines TRBV11-3 with TRBJ2-7, with no clear D. This clonotype was obtained from a woman aged 18-29 years in good health. CDR3 nucleotide sequence: TGTGCCAGCAGCTCCAACAGCCTCCAAGGGCTTTACGAGCAGTACTTC. This gives the protein CASSSNSLQGLYEQYF.